This TCR beta chain is from a study of T cells in Graves' hyperthyroidism and ophthalmopathy. Study-wide findings and caveats: Blood also carried most thyroid clonotypes expanded above 0.001.

The CDR3 extends over 13 amino acids. Germline loops: CDR1 SSHAT, CDR2 FNYEAQ (reference sequence). Regions amplified from RNA transcripts were the TCR beta CDR3 regions. The HTBI primer set drove a first-round RT-PCR of the TCR CDR3. One entry per CDR3 protein results from TCRdb running MiXCR on the multiplex PCR reads. The data hold about 53,000 distinct CDR3 sequences, with less than 50% observed a single time. About this clonotype itself: The antigen remains undetermined.

The V gene is TRBV7-7, the J gene TRBJ2-1, with D possibly called TRBD1 or TRBD2 (5 bases each). The sequenced sample consisted of blood. The TCR was taken from a woman aged 25-40 years with Graves' ophthalmopathy. The CDR3: CARGKEVHNEQFF. The CDR3 region has the DNA TGTGCTAGGGGCAAGGAGGTTCACAATGAGCAGTTCTTC.